This T cell receptor beta chain emerged from a study of T cell changes during pregnancy in multiple sclerosis. The table came from immunoSEQ multiplex PCR; TCRdb's copy has only in-frame clones and leaves some out. The table records around 80,000 clones, about 93% of them present only once. This clone was seen a single time. The CDR3 runs to 13 residues. Germline CDR1 reads MNHNS; CDR2 reads SASEGT. J lost 7 bases, V lost 6 bases, and 5 bases had no gene match. The sequence was obtained from a female donor in good health, enrolled as a control in a pregnancy study. The chain has TRBV6-1 and TRBJ1-4; 7 nucleotides match TRBD1. The specimen comprised peripheral blood, sampled in the second trimester of pregnancy. CDR3 nucleotides: TGTGCCAGCAGACCGAGACAGGGTGAAAAACTGTTTTTT. It translates to CASRPRQGEKLFF.